These 31 T cell receptor beta chains came from one sample sequenced in a study of cytomegalovirus exposure and HLA in healthy donors. PCR involved 60 Vbeta and 13 Jbeta primers. Sequenced by immunoSEQ multiplex PCR; TCRdb stores in-frame clones only, minus some. The listing records about 25,000 clones. Sequenced sample: PBMCs. The receptors were sampled from a male donor in good health and CMV-seropositive.

This chain connects TRBV30 to TRBJ1-5; a possible D gene is TRBD1 (5 bases). This CDR3 comprises 14 residues. Germline lookup yields CDR1 GTSNPN and CDR2 SVGIG (reference sequence). V lost 4 bases and J lost 6, with 16 bases in between. CDR3 DNA sequence: TGTGCCTGGACCCTCCCTCCGGGGGGTCAGCCCCAGCATTTT. Translating gives CAWTLPPGGQPQHF. The variable domain in full, completed from reference TRBV30 and TRBJ1-5, reads SQTIHQWPATLVQPVGSPLSLECTVEGTSNPNLYWYRQAAGRGLQLLFYSVGIGQISSEVPQNLSASRPQDRQFILSSKKLLLSDSGFYLCAWTLPPGGQPQHFGDGTRLSIL.

The V gene is TRBV4-2, the J gene TRBJ2-7; no clear D. This CDR3 is 14 amino acids long. In germline, CDR1 is LGHNA, CDR2 YNFKEQ. V was clipped by 4 bases and J by 2 bases, with 12 bases between them. CDR3 in DNA: TGTGCCAGCAGCCCGCAGTACCAGGCCTACGAGCAGTACTTC. Translation: CASSPQYQAYEQYF.

CDR3 region: CAGKSSTAGNTEAFF. The CDR3 bases are TGTGCCGGGAAGAGTTCAACTGCGGGTAACACTGAAGCTTTCTTT. The chain is built from TRBV30 and TRBJ1-1; D uncertain. V lost 8 bases to trimming and J lost 2 bases, with 21 bases between them. Looked up from germline, CDR1 is GTSNPN and CDR2 is SVGIG (reference sequence). This CDR3 has 15 residues.

J is TRBJ2-4 and V is TRBV25-1; D call uncertain. The length of the CDR3 is 14 residues. V was pared by 1 base and J by 6 bases, with 10 bases between. The germline V gene encodes CDR1 MGHDK and CDR2 SYGVNS. CDR3 DNA: TGTGCCAGCAGTGAATCCAACTTTTTAAACATTCAGTACTTC. Its protein product is CASSESNFLNIQYF.

The rearrangement links TRBV6-6 to TRBJ1-6; D gene unclear. V was clipped by 6 bases and J by 9 bases, with 6 bases between them. The length of the CDR3 is 11 residues. Germline V gene sequence: CDR1 MNHNY, CDR2 SVGAGI (reference sequence). For the CDR3, the DNA is TGTGCCAGCAGCCCAGGTTCACCCCTCCACTTT. Its translation: CASSPGSPLHF.

The CDR3 region has the DNA TGCGCCAGCAGTCACGGACAGGGAGGTGAAAAACTGTTTTTT. Its protein is CASSHGQGGEKLFF. This chain joins TRBV23-1 and TRBJ1-4; 8 bases are a match to TRBD1. TRBV23-1 is labeled an ORF, and its function is uncertain. V was pared by 3 bases and J by 7 bases, with 4 bases of the junction left unmatched. The CDR3 has 14 residues.

The chain has TRBV6-1 and TRBJ1-2; D is undetermined. Trimming removed 3 bases from V and 4 bases from J, with 9 bases in between. Germline-derived CDR1 and CDR2 are MNHNS and SASEGT. The CDR3 consists of 13 residues. CDR3 DNA sequence: TGTGCCAGCAGTGACGAAGAGCGCTATGGCTACACCTTC. It translates to CASSDEERYGYTF.

The chain joins TRBV18 to TRBJ2-5, with 10 nucleotides matching TRBD1. The CDR3 sequence is 15 residues long. Trimming at V came to 4 bases and at J to 6 bases, leaving 8 bases not matched to a gene. Germline values: CDR1 KGHSH, CDR2 LQKENI. The CDR3 sequence is CASSRPGQGRQTQYF. The DNA of the CDR3 is TGTGCCAGCTCACGTCCGGGACAGGGGAGACAGACCCAGTACTTC. Variable domain in full (rest from reference TRBV18 and TRBJ2-5): NAGVMQNPRHLVRRRGQEARLRCSPMKGHSHVYWYRQLPEEGLKFMVYLQKENIIDESGMPKERFSAEFPKEGPSILRIQQVVRGDSAAYFCASSRPGQGRQTQYFGPGTRLLVL.

J is TRBJ1-2 and V is TRBV7-8, with 7 bases that match TRBD1. Germline V CDR1 and CDR2: SGHVS, FQNEAQ. With 5 bases clipped from V and 4 bases from J, the junction kept 7 bases outside the gene matches. The CDR3 covers 14 residues. CDR3 sequence (DNA): TGTGCCAGCAGCCCTAGTGCAGGGGGCTATGGCTACACCTTC. Protein product: CASSPSAGGYGYTF.

The chain combines TRBV18 with TRBJ1-6; 7 bases are a match to TRBD1. Per the germline V gene, CDR1 is KGHSH and CDR2 is LQKENI. This CDR3 has 16 amino acids. J gave up 9 bases and V 2 bases, and 10 bases lay outside the gene matches. DNA for the CDR3: TGTGCCAGCTCACCATCGACAGGGTTGGTGAGTTCACCCCTCCACTTT. Its translation: CASSPSTGLVSSPLHF.

Worth noting for this clone: Germline is not matched at one junction end, which may reflect a read error. The J gene is TRBJ2-7, the V gene TRBV13; the D gene is possibly TRBD1 (5 bases). In germline, CDR1 is PRHDT, CDR2 FYEKMQ (reference sequence). The CDR3 runs 14 residues. The CDR3 nucleotides read TGTGCCAGCAGCCTAGGCAGGGCGCGCTACGAGCAGTACTTC. It codes for CASSLGRARYEQYF. Supplemented by reference TRBV13 and TRBJ2-7, the full variable domain reads AAGVIQSPRHLIKEKRETATLKCYPIPRHDTVYWYQQGPGQDPQFLISFYEKMQSDKGSIPDRFSAQQFSDYHSELNMSSLELGDSALYFCASSLGRARYEQYFGPGTRLTVT.

CDR3 nucleotides: TGTGCCAGCTCATCCCTCTCCCAGGAGGGCGAGCAGTACTTC. It yields the protein CASSSLSQEGEQYF. This chain uses TRBV18 with TRBJ2-7, with D tentatively TRBD2 (6 bases). There are 14 residues in the CDR3. From germline, CDR1 is KGHSH and CDR2 LQKENI. Trimming took off 5 bases at V and 6 bases at J, with 17 bases between the two ends.

The chain links TRBV27 to TRBJ1-2; TRBD1 aligns across 9 bases. The CDR3 covers 14 residues. Trimming cost V 7 bases and J 4 bases; bases outside gene matches: 7. Germline CDR1 reads MNHEY; CDR2 reads SMNVEV (reference sequence). DNA for the CDR3: TGTGCCAGCACCAAAACAGGGGGCGGCTATGGCTACACCTTC. Encoded protein: CASTKTGGGYGYTF.

The chain employs TRBV4-3 and TRBJ2-7; tentative D call: TRBD2 (5 bases). Germline V gene sequence: CDR1 LGHNA, CDR2 YSLEER. The germline V and J ends were trimmed by 0 bases and 5 bases, with 11 bases remaining between them. CDR3 length: 14 residues. The DNA of the CDR3 is TGCGCCAGCAGCCAAGATATAGCGATGAACGAGCAGTACTTC. Translation: CASSQDIAMNEQYF.

The V gene is TRBV5-4, the J gene TRBJ2-7, with a possible D match to TRBD2 (5 bases). In germline, CDR1 is SGHNT, CDR2 YYREEE (reference sequence). Trimming stripped 9 bases from V and 2 bases from J, with 24 bases between. The CDR3 is 16 residues long. CDR3 bases: TGTGCCACCCCCTCTAACGACGGGATAGTAACCTACGAGCAGTACTTC. This encodes CATPSNDGIVTYEQYF.

The chain combines TRBV30 with TRBJ1-5; TRBD1 is a possible D gene (6 bases). The CDR3 extends over 16 amino acids. V lost 3 bases to trimming and J lost 2 bases, with 17 bases between them. Germline assignment: CDR1 GTSNPN and CDR2 SVGIG (reference sequence). The CDR3 here is CAWSLGAGDGNQPQHF. CDR3 coding DNA: TGTGCCTGGAGCCTTGGGGCAGGGGACGGCAATCAGCCCCAGCATTTT. The whole variable domain, remainder taken from reference TRBV30 and TRBJ1-5, is SQTIHQWPATLVQPVGSPLSLECTVEGTSNPNLYWYRQAAGRGLQLLFYSVGIGQISSEVPQNLSASRPQDRQFILSSKKLLLSDSGFYLCAWSLGAGDGNQPQHFGDGTRLSIL.

The rearrangement links TRBV5-1 to TRBJ1-1, with 11 bases lining up with TRBD1. CDR1 and CDR2 (germline): SGHRS, YFSETQ. This CDR3 has 15 amino acids. V dropped 1 base and J dropped 7; count of bases not matched to a gene: 6. CDR3 DNA sequence: TGCGCCAGCAGCTTGTCACGGACAGGGGGCGATGAAGCTTTCTTT. Residues: CASSLSRTGGDEAFF.

The rearrangement uses TRBV23-1 and TRBJ1-6; no definite D call. TRBV23-1 is an ORF, with its function uncertain. The CDR3 consists of 16 residues. Trimming shortened V by 1 base and J by 3 bases, and 10 bases separated the two germline ends. The CDR3 reads CASSQWRPYYNSPLHF. The CDR3 bases are TGCGCCAGCAGTCAATGGCGGCCCTACTATAATTCACCCCTCCACTTT.

The chain employs TRBV6-1 and TRBJ1-4, with a weak D call TRBD1 (6 bases). Trimming left V 7 bases short and J 2 bases short, with 14 bases between. This CDR3 comprises 15 residues. Germline-derived CDR1 and CDR2 are MNHNS and SASEGT. The CDR3, as DNA: TGTGCCAGCACCCTGGGGGGGGGCACTAATGAAAAACTGTTTTTT. It translates to CASTLGGGTNEKLFF.

The chain recombines TRBV7-9 with TRBJ1-1; 9 bases agree with TRBD1. The V gene end was trimmed by 5 bases and the J gene end by 1 base; junction bases not matched to a gene: 5. This CDR3 has 15 amino acids. Germline loops: CDR1 SEHNR, CDR2 FQNEAQ (reference sequence). CDR3 residues: CASSPVGQGNTEAFF. Written as DNA, the CDR3 is TGTGCCAGCAGCCCGGTGGGACAGGGGAACACTGAAGCTTTCTTT.

The chain has TRBV30 and TRBJ2-1, with a tentative D call TRBD2 (7 bases). Germline V gene lookup returns CDR1 GTSNPN and CDR2 SVGIG (reference sequence). V was clipped by 4 bases and J by 8 bases, with 15 bases between them. This CDR3 comprises 13 residues. The CDR3 loop is CAWTRGGHHEQFF. In DNA form, the CDR3 reads TGTGCCTGGACTAGGGGGGGGCACCATGAGCAGTTCTTC.

V gene TRBV5-1 combines with J gene TRBJ2-5, with 8 bases fitting TRBD2. The CDR3 totals 15 residues. CDR1 and CDR2 (germline): SGHRS, YFSETQ. The junction had 5 bases not matched to a gene; V was cut back by 3 bases and J by 1 base. The CDR3 bases are TGCGCCAGCAGCTGGGCGGGGGGCAGCCAAGAGACCCAGTACTTC. It encodes CASSWAGGSQETQYF.

This chain uses TRBV15 with TRBJ1-1; weak D call: TRBD1 (5 bases). This CDR3 comprises 14 residues. Germline V CDR1 and CDR2: LNHNV, YYDKDF (reference sequence). Trimming left V 3 bases short and J 1 base short, with 9 bases between. This chain's CDR3 is CATSRGGENTEAFF. In DNA form, the CDR3 reads TGTGCCACCAGCAGGGGAGGGGAGAACACTGAAGCTTTCTTT.

J is TRBJ1-1 and V is TRBV7-3; D unclear. Per the germline V gene, CDR1 is SGHTA and CDR2 is FQGTGA. V was cut by 4 bases and J by 8 bases, with 11 bases left in between. CDR3 length equals 12 residues. CDR3 sequence: CASSSGRVEAFF. The CDR3 region has the DNA TGTGCCAGCAGCTCGGGGAGGGTGGAAGCTTTCTTT.

V is TRBV6-5 and J is TRBJ1-3; unclear D gene. V was cut by 6 bases and J by 2 bases, with 11 bases left in between. The CDR3 extends over 14 amino acids. CDR1 and CDR2 from the germline V gene are MNHEY and SVGAGI. The CDR3 loop is CASSPDSAGNTIYF. The DNA of the CDR3 is TGTGCCAGCAGCCCGGACTCGGCTGGAAACACCATATATTTT.

The rearrangement links TRBV25-1 to TRBJ2-7, with 14 bases lining up with TRBD2. The CDR3 spans 14 residues. The junction had 4 bases not matched to a gene; V was cut back by 6 bases and J by 6 bases. Germline CDR1 reads MGHDK; CDR2 reads SYGVNS. CDR3 in amino acids: CASRGTSGRGEQYF. The CDR3 nucleotides read TGTGCCAGCAGGGGGACTAGCGGGAGAGGCGAGCAGTACTTC.

The V and J genes are TRBV18 and TRBJ1-1; the D is unclear. CDR3 size: 17 residues. CDR1 and CDR2 (germline): KGHSH, LQKENI. Trimming removed 3 bases from V and 4 bases from J, with 21 bases in between. The DNA for the CDR3 is TGTGCCAGCTCACCTAGGAGGATATCTATGGGAGGCACTGAAGCTTTCTTT. It is translated as CASSPRRISMGGTEAFF.

The chain combines TRBV18 with TRBJ2-3; D gene unclear. V was pared by 3 bases and J by 0 bases, with 7 bases between. Germline CDR1 KGHSH, CDR2 LQKENI. The length of the CDR3 is 14 residues. CDR3 protein: CASSPESSTDTQYF. CDR3 nucleotide sequence: TGTGCCAGCTCACCGGAGTCTAGCACAGATACGCAGTATTTT.

The genes are TRBV5-1 and TRBJ1-4, with 9 bases identical to TRBD1. CDR1 and CDR2 from the germline V gene are SGHRS and YFSETQ. J was trimmed by 6 bases and V by 4 bases; bases with no gene match: 16. CDR3 size: 18 residues. The CDR3 loop reads CASSGSGTGLGVDEKLFF. CDR3 DNA sequence: TGCGCCAGCAGCGGATCCGGGACAGGGTTAGGCGTCGATGAAAAACTGTTTTTT.

The chain links TRBV18 to TRBJ2-7; 9 nucleotides align to TRBD1. With 3 bases clipped from V and 9 bases from J, the junction kept 9 bases outside the gene matches. Germline lookup yields CDR1 KGHSH and CDR2 LQKENI. The CDR3 loop spans 14 amino acids. CDR3 region: CASSPDTGGRGQYF. The CDR3 DNA follows: TGTGCCAGCTCACCGGATACAGGGGGCAGGGGGCAGTACTTC.

V gene TRBV9 combines with J gene TRBJ2-7; 9 bases line up with TRBD2. V dropped 4 bases and J dropped 2; count of bases not matched to a gene: 7. The CDR3 extends over 15 amino acids. In germline, CDR1 is SGDLS, CDR2 YYNGEE. The chain's CDR3 is CASSPQASGTYEQYF. In DNA form, the CDR3 reads TGTGCCAGCAGCCCCCAGGCTAGCGGGACCTACGAGCAGTACTTC.